This T cell receptor (beta chain) was captured by sequencing in a study of radiotherapy plus CTLA-4 blockade in lung cancer. Study context: Objective responses were observed in about 17% of patients, and disease control was achieved by 30% to 40%.

In the case of this clone: The antigen is unknown.

TCRdb's copy holds only in-frame clones and misses some; the assay was immunoSEQ multiplex PCR. This sample has 25,000 to 35,000 clones, with around 80% found just once. It was focal radiation plus CTLA-4 blockade with ipilimumab that patients with chemo-refractory metastatic non-small-cell lung cancer received. Study-wide results and limits: Radiotherapy with ipilimumab was followed by blood expansion of tumor-derived clones.

Per the germline V gene, CDR1 is SGHAT and CDR2 is FQNNGV. V was shortened by 3 bases and J by 5 bases, with 13 bases between the two germline ends. The CDR3 totals 14 residues. The material sequenced was peripheral blood, taken from a patient treated with radiotherapy plus ipilimumab. The clonotype was recovered from a human donor with non-small cell lung cancer who had stable disease on radiotherapy plus ipilimumab. The gene calls are TRBV11-2 and TRBJ1-2; D is perhaps TRBD1 (6 bases). Here the CDR3 reads CASSFGGARYGYTF. DNA of the CDR3: TGTGCCAGCAGCTTCGGGGGGGCGCGATATGGCTACACCTTC.